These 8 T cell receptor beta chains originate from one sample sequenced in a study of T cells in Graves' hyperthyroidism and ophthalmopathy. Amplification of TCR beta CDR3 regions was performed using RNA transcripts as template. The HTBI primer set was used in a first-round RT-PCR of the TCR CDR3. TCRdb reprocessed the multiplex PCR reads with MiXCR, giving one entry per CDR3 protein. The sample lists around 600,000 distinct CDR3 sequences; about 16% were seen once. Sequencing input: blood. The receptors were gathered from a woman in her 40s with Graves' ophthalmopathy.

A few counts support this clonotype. CDR3: CASSFTGGAGETQYF. CDR3 nucleotide sequence: TGCGCCAGCAGCTTCACAGGGGGCGCGGGGGAGACCCAGTACTTC. The chain employs TRBV5-1 and TRBJ2-5; 9 bases agree with TRBD1. With V trimmed by 2 bases and J by 5 bases, 7 bases remained unmatched. The CDR3 is made up of 15 amino acids. Germline lookup yields CDR1 SGHRS and CDR2 YFSETQ.

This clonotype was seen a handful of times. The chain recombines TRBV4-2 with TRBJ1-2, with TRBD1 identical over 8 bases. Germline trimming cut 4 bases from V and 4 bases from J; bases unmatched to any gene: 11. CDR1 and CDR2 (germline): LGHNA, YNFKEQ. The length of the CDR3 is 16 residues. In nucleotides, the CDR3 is TGTGCCAGCAGCCCCTTCCCGGGACAGGACGCCTATGGCTACACCTTC. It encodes CASSPFPGQDAYGYTF.

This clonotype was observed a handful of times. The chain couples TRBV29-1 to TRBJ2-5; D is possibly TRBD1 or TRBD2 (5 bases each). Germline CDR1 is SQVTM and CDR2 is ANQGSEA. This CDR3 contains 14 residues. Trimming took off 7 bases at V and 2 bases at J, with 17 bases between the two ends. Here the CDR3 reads CSAGLGVGQETQYF. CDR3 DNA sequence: TGCAGCGCTGGGCTGGGGGTGGGACAAGAGACCCAGTACTTC.

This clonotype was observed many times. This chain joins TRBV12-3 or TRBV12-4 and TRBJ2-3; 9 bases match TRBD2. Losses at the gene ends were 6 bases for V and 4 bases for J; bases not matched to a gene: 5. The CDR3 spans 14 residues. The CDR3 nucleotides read TGTGCCAGCAGGCTAGCGGGACGGGCAGATACGCAGTATTTT. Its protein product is CASRLAGRADTQYF.

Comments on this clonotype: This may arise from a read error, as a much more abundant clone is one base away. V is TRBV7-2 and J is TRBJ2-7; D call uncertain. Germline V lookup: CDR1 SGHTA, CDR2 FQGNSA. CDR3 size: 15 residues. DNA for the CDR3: TGTGCCGGCAGCTTAGCCCTGGACCCGAGCTACGAGCAGTACTTC. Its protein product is CAGSLALDPSYEQYF.

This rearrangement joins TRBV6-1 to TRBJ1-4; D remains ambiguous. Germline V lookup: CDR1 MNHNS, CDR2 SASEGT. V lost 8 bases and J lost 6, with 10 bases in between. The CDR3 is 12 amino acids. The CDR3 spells CASGSGYEKLFF. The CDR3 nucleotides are TGTGCCAGCGGGAGCGGCTATGAAAAACTGTTTTTT.

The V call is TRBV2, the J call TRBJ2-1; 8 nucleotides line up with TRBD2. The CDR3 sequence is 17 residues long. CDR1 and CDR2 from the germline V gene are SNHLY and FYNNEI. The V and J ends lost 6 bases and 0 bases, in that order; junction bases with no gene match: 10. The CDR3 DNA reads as TGTGCCAGCAGCCGGAGCGGGGGTAGTCTCTCCTACAATGAGCAGTTCTTC. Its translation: CASSRSGGSLSYNEQFF. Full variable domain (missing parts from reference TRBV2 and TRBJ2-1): EPEVTQTPSHQVTQMGQEVILRCVPISNHLYFYWYRQILGQKVEFLVSFYNNEISEKSEIFDDQFSVERPDGSNFTLKIRSTKLEDSAMYFCASSRSGGSLSYNEQFFGPGTRLTVL.

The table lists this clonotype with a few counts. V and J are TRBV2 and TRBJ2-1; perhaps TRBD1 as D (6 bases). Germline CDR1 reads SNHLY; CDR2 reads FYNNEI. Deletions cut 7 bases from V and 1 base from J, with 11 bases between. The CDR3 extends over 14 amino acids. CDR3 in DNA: TGTGCCAGCAAAGGACAGAGTTCCTACAATGAGCAGTTCTTC. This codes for CASKGQSSYNEQFF.